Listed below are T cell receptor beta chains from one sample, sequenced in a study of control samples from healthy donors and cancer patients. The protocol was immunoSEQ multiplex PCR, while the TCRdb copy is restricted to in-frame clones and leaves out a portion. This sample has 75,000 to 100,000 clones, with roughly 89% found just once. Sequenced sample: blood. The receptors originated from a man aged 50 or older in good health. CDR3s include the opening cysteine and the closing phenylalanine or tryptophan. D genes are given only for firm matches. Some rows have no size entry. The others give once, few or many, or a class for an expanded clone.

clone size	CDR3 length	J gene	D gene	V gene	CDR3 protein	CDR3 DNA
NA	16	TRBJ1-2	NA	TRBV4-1	CASSQAPRQLYYGYTF	TGCGCCAGCAGCCAAGCTCCCCGACAGCTCTACTATGGCTACACCTTC
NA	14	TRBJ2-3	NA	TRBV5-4	CASSLSSSTDTQYF	TGTGCCAGCAGCTTGTCCTCCAGCACAGATACGCAGTATTTT
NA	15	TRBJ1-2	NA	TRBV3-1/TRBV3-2	CASSPSLRGSYGYTF	TGTGCCAGCAGTCCCTCCCTTCGGGGTTCCTATGGCTACACCTTC
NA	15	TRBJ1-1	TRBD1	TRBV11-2	CASSLEQGGYTEAFF	TGTGCCAGCAGCTTAGAACAGGGGGGGTACACTGAAGCTTTCTTT
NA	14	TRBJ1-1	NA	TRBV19	CASSPGGTRVEAFF	TGTGCCAGTAGTCCCGGCGGGACGAGGGTAGAAGCTTTCTTT
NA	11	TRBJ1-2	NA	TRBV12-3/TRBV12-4	CASSLERAYTF	TGTGCCAGCAGTTTAGAGAGAGCCTACACCTTC
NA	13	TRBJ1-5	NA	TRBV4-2	CTSSQDSNRPQHF	TGTACCAGCAGCCAAGACTCCAATCGGCCCCAGCATTTT
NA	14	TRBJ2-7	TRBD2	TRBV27	CASSPIAGGYEQYF	TGTGCCAGCAGTCCTATAGCGGGGGGATACGAGCAGTACTTC
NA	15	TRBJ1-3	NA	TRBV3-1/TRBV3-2	CASSPRSGTGNTIYF	TGTGCCAGCAGCCCCCGGTCCGGAACTGGAAACACCATATATTTT
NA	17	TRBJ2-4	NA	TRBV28	CASSRRGQLLAKNIQYF	TGTGCCAGCAGCCGCCGTGGACAGCTCCTAGCCAAAAACATTCAGTACTTC
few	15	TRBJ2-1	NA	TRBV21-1	CASRGASGRPNEQFF	TGTGCCAGCAGGGGAGCTAGCGGGAGACCCAATGAGCAGTTCTTC
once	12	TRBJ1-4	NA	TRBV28	CASSFGPEKLFF	TGTGCCAGCAGCTTTGGACCTGAAAAACTGTTTTTT
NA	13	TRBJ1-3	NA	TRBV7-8	CASSTYSGNTIYF	TGTGCCAGCAGCACCTACTCTGGAAACACCATATATTTT
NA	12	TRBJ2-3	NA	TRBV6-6	CASSPDTDTQYF	TGTGCCAGCAGCCCTGACACAGATACGCAGTATTTT
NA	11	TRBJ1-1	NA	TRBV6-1	CASSDGTEAFF	TGTGCCAGCAGTGACGGCACTGAAGCTTTCTTT
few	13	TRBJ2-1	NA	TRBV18	CASSPPAGNEQFF	TGTGCCAGCTCACCACCGGCTGGCAATGAGCAGTTCTTC
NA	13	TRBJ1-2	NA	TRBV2	CASSPDTQDGYTF	TGTGCCAGCAGTCCCGACACACAGGATGGCTACACCTTC
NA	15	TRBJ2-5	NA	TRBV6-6	CASSYSPGLGETQYF	TGTGCCAGCAGTTACTCACCGGGACTGGGGGAGACCCAGTACTTC
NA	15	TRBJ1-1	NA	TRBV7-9	CASSLGQVVNTEAFF	TGTGCCAGCAGCTTAGGACAGGTCGTGAACACTGAAGCTTTCTTT
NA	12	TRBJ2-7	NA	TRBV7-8	CASSLEFYEQYF	TGTGCCAGCAGCCTCGAATTCTACGAGCAGTACTTC
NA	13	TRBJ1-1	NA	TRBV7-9	CASSRLMNTEAFF	TGTGCCAGCAGTAGACTCATGAACACTGAAGCTTTCTTT
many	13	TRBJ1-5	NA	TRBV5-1	CASSLNWGQPQHF	TGCGCCAGCAGCTTGAATTGGGGTCAGCCCCAGCATTTT